The rows below give T cell receptor beta chains drawn from one sample of a study of T cells in Graves' hyperthyroidism and ophthalmopathy. TCRdb analysed the multiplex PCR reads with MiXCR anew, one entry per CDR3 protein. This table holds around 560,000 distinct CDR3 sequences, around 15% found once. Sequencing was done on a sample of blood. The receptors derive from a woman aged 18-29 years with Graves' hyperthyroidism. The CDR3 runs from the conserved cysteine through the conserved F or W. D genes are given only for firm matches. For some rows the clone size is stated as once, few or many, or as a class when expanded; others skip it.

>many|TRBJ2-1|NA|TRBV11-2
CASSLGQGLEQFF
TGTGCCAGCAGCCTTGGTCAGGGCCTTGAGCAGTTCTTC
>few|TRBJ2-3|TRBD2|TRBV6-1
CASRGLAGVDTQYF
TGTGCCAGCAGAGGACTAGCGGGGGTTGATACGCAGTATTTT
>NA|TRBJ1-1|NA|TRBV19
CASSPPAPTEAFF
TGTGCCAGTAGTCCTCCCGCCCCCACTGAAGCTTTCTTT
>few|TRBJ2-5|NA|TRBV12-3/TRBV12-4
CASSLSRPGTQYF
TGTGCCAGCAGTTTATCTCGGCCGGGGACCCAGTACTTC
>few|TRBJ2-5|TRBD1|TRBV30
CAWSVDRGDQETQYF
TGTGCCTGGAGTGTAGACAGGGGGGACCAAGAGACCCAGTACTTC
>few|TRBJ2-7|NA|TRBV28
CASGSYGAGEDRQYF
TGTGCCAGCGGAAGTTATGGGGCGGGGGAGGACAGGCAGTACTTC
>many|TRBJ2-3|NA|TRBV28
CASRPLGASTDTQYF
TGTGCCAGCAGGCCTCTAGGGGCTAGCACAGATACGCAGTATTTT
>many|TRBJ1-1|NA|TRBV11-2
CASSLDGPNTEAFF
TGTGCCAGCAGCCTCGACGGACCGAACACTGAAGCTTTCTTT
>NA|TRBJ1-5|NA|TRBV6-4
CASSEVGDTQHF
TGTGCCAGCAGTGAAGTGGGAGATACGCAGCATTTT
>NA|TRBJ1-2|NA|TRBV11-1
CASSELFDSYYGYTF
TGTGCCAGCAGCGAATTGTTTGACAGCTACTATGGCTACACCTTC
>NA|TRBJ2-7|TRBD2|TRBV14
CASSQDLKTSGLHSYEQYF
TGTGCCAGCAGCCAAGATTTGAAGACTAGCGGGCTTCACTCCTACGAGCAGTACTTC
>NA|TRBJ2-7|TRBD2|TRBV15
CATSRASGISYKQYF
TGTGCCACCAGCAGAGCTAGCGGTATCTCCTACAAGCAGTACTTC
>many|TRBJ2-5|TRBD2|TRBV30
CAWSLGGETQYF
TGTGCCTGGAGTCTGGGGGGGGAGACCCAGTACTTC
>few|TRBJ1-1|NA|TRBV10-3
CAISDRGLRNTEAFF
TGTGCCATCAGTGATCGGGGTCTTCGGAACACTGAAGCTTTCTTT
>NA|TRBJ2-3|NA|TRBV20-1
CSVTDTQYF
TGCAGTGTTACGGATACGCAGTATTTT
>few|TRBJ2-1|TRBD2|TRBV20-1
CSAKTSGFTPYNEQFF
TGCAGTGCGAAGACTAGCGGGTTTACCCCCTACAATGAGCAGTTCTTC
>few|TRBJ2-1|NA|TRBV27
CASSPHHLNEQFF
TGTGCCAGCAGTCCTCATCATCTCAATGAGCAGTTCTTC